This paragraph covers one TCR beta chain sequence. Its antigen is undetermined. The sample is drawn from a study of blood T cells in healthy people across ages. Study findings and constraints: A strong correlation between TCR beta diversity and naive T cell percentage was seen.

Germline lookup yields CDR1 LGHNA and CDR2 YSLEER. The CDR3 sequence is 16 residues long. The ends were cut back, 0 bases at V and 7 bases at J, with 15 bases in the middle. Combining a sample-barcoded 5' primer with a J-beta primer mix, a second PCR ran for 7 to 11 cycles. Each CDR3 protein is one row after TCRdb ran MiXCR on the 5' RACE reads. Among around 1,800,000 distinct CDR3 sequences, approximately 39% were seen once, and the ten largest hold about 23%. The sample providers were healthy Caucasian people from Russia, aged roughly 6 to 90. Each donor supplied approximately 10 milliliters of peripheral blood.

The sample consisted of blood. The chain couples TRBV4-3 to TRBJ1-4; D is ambiguous. This clonotype was obtained from a human donor in good health. CDR3 sequence: CASSQEGARDSEKLFF. The DNA for the CDR3 is TGCGCCAGCAGCCAAGAAGGTGCAAGGGATAGTGAAAAACTGTTTTTT.